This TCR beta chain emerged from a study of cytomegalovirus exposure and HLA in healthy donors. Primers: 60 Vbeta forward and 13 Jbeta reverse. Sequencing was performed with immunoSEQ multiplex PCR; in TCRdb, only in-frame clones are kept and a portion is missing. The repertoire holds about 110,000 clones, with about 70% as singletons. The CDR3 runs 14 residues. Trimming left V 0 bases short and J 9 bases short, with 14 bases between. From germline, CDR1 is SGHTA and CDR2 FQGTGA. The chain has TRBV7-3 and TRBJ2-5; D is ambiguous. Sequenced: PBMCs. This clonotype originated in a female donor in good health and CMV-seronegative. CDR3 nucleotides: TGTGCCAGCAGCTTAACTTCTAGTAGTCAAGCCCAGTACTTC. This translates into CASSLTSSSQAQYF.